The entry below describes one T cell receptor (beta chain). Profiling relied on immunoSEQ multiplex PCR, and the TCRdb table lists in-frame clones only, not all of them. The data show a few hundred thousand clones, with roughly four fifths seen just once and more than 10% held by the top ten. This sample is part of a study of shared clonotypes between healthy human individuals. The donors were all Caucasian adults (living in Nashville, Tennessee). Trimming stripped 0 bases from V and 3 bases from J, with 9 bases between. The CDR3 consists of 14 residues. Germline V lookup: CDR1 LGHNA, CDR2 YSLEER. The gene calls are TRBV4-3 and TRBJ2-7, with D perhaps matching TRBD2 (5 bases). The clonotype originates from a woman aged 40 to 50 in good health. Some clones in this sample may be carry-over from other donors' samples. The sequenced material came from PBMCs. CDR3 coding DNA: TGCGCCAGCAGCCAAGAAGCGGCTAGCTACGAGCAGTACTTC. This encodes CASSQEAASYEQYF.